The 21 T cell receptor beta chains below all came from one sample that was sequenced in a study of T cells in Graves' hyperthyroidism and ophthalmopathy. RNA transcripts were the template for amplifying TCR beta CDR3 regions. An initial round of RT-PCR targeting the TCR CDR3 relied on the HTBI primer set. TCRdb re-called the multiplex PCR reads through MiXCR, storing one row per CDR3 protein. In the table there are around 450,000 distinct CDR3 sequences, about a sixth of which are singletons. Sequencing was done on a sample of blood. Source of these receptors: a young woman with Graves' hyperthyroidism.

CDR3 amino acids: CASSQPGRNYNEQFF. The CDR3 region has the DNA TGCGCCAGCAGCCAACCGGGACGGAACTACAATGAGCAGTTCTTC. The genes are TRBV4-1 and TRBJ2-1; D assignment may be TRBD1 or TRBD2 (5 bases each). This CDR3 spans 15 amino acids. Germline V gives CDR1 MGHRA, CDR2 YSYEKL. V gave up 2 bases and J gave up 3 bases, with 11 bases separating them.

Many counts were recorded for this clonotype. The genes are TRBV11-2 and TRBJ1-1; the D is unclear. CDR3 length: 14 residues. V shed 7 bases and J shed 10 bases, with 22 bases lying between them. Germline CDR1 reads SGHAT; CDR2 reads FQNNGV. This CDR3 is CASTHESRSLIAFF. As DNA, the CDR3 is TGTGCCAGCACCCATGAGAGCCGATCACTGATAGCTTTCTTT.

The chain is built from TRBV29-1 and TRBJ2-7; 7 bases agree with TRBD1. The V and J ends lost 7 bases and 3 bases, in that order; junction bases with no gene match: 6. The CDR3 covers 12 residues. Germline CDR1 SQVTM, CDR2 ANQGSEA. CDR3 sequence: CSAGTVGYEQYF. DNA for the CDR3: TGCAGCGCTGGGACAGTGGGCTACGAGCAGTACTTC.

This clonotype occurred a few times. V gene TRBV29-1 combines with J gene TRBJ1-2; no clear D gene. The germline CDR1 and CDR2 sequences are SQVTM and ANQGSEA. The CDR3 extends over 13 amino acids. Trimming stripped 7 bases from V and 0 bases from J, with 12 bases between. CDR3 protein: CSGVPLANYGYTF. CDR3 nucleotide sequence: TGCAGCGGGGTCCCCCTTGCTAACTATGGCTACACCTTC.

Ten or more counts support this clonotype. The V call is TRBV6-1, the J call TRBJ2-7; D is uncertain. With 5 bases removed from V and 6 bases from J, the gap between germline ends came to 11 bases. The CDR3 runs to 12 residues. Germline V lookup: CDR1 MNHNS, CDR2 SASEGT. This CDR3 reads CASSNRLVEQYF. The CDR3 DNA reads TGTGCCAGCAGTAATCGACTCGTCGAGCAGTACTTC.

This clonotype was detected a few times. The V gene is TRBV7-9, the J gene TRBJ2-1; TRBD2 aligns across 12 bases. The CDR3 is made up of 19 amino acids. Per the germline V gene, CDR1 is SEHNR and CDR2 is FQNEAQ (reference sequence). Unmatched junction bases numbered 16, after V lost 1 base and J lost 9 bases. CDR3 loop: CASSLEFRLAGELGVEQFF. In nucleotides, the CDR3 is TGTGCCAGCAGCTTAGAGTTTAGACTAGCGGGGGAGTTAGGTGTTGAGCAGTTCTTC.

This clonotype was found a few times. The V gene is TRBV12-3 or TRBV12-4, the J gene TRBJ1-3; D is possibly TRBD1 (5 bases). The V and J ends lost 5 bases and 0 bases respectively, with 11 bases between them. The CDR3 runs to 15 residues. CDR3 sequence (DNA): TGTGCCAGCAGTCTGACAGACTACTCTGGAAACACCATATATTTT. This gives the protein CASSLTDYSGNTIYF.

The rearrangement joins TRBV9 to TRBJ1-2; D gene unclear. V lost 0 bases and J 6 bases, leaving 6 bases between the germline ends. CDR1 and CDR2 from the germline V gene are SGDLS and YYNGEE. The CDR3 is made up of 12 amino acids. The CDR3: CASSVGGDGYTF. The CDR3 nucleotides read TGTGCCAGCAGCGTAGGCGGTGATGGCTACACCTTC.

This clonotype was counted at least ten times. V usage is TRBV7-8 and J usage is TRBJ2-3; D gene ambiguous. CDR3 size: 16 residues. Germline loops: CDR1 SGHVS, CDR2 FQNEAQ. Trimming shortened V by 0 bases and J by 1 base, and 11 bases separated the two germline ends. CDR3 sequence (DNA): TGTGCCAGCAGCTTAGCGGCGGCACCCGGCACAGATACGCAGTATTTT. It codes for CASSLAAAPGTDTQYF.

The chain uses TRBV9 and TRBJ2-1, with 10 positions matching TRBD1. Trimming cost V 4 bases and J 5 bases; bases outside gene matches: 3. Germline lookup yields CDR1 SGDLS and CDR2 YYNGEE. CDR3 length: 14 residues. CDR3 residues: CASSRQGANNEQFF. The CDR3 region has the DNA TGTGCCAGCAGCCGACAGGGGGCAAACAATGAGCAGTTCTTC.

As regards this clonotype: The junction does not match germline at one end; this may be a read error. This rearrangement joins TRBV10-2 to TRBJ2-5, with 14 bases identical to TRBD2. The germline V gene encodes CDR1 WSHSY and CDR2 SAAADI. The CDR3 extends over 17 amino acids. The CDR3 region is CASSSLPGLAGVETQYF. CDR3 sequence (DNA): TGTGCCAGCAGTTCCCTTCCGGGACTAGCGGGAGTTGAGACCCAGTACTTC.

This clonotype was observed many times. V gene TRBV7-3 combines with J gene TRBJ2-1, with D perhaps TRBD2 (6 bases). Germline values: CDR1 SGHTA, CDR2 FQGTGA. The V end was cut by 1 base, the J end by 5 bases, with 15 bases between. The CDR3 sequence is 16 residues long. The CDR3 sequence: CASSLKGTLPDNEQFF. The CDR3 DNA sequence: TGTGCCAGCAGCTTAAAGGGGACTCTCCCCGACAATGAGCAGTTCTTC.

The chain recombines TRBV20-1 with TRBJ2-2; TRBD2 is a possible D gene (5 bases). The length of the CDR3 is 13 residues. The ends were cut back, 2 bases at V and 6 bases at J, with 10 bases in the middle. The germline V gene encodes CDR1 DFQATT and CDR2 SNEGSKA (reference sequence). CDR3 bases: TGCAGTGCTAGAAGGGCTAGCTCCGGGGAGCTGTTTTTT. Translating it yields CSARRASSGELFF.

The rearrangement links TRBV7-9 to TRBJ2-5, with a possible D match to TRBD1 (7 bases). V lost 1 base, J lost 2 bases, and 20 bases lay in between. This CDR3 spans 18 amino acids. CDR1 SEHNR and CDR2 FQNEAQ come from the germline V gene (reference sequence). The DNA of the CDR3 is TGTGCCAGCAGCTTAGAGGTCAGGGGGGAAATTAGACAAGAGACCCAGTACTTC. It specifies CASSLEVRGEIRQETQYF.

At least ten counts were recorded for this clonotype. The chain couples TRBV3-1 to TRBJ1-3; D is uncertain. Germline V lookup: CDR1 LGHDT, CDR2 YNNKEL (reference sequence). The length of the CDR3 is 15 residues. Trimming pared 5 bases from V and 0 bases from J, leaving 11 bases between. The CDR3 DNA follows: TGTGCCAGCAGCGACGCCAGAAACTCTGGAAACACCATATATTTT. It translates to CASSDARNSGNTIYF.

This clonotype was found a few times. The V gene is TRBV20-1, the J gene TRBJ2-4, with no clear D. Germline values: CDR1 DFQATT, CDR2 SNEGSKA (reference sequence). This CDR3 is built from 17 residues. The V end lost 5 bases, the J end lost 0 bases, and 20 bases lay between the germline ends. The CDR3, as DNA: TGCAGTGCTTCTCCTTTGGAGATCAATATAGCCAAAAACATTCAGTACTTC. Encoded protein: CSASPLEINIAKNIQYF.

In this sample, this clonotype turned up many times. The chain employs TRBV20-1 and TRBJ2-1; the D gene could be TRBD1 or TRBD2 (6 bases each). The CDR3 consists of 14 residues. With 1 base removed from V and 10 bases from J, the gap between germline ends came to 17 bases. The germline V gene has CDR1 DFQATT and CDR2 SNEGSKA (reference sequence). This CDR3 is CSARATPGGGEQFF. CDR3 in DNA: TGCAGTGCTAGAGCCACACCAGGAGGGGGGGAGCAGTTCTTC.

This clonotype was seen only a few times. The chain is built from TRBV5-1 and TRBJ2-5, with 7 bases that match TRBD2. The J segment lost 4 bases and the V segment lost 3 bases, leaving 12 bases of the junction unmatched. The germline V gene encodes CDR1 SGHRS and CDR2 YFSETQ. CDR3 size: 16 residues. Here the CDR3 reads CASSSNLGGGTETQYF. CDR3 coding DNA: TGCGCCAGCAGCTCGAACCTTGGCGGGGGTACAGAGACCCAGTACTTC.

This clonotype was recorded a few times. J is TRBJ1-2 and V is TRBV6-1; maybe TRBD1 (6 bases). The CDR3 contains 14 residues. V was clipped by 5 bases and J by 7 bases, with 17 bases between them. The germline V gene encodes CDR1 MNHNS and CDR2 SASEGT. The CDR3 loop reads CASSLSQGSAGYTF. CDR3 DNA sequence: TGTGCCAGCAGTTTAAGTCAGGGGTCCGCTGGCTACACCTTC.

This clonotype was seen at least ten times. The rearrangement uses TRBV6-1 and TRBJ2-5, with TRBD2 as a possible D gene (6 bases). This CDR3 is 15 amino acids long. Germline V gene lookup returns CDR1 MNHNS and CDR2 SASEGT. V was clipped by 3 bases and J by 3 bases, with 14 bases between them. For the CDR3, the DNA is TGTGCCAGCAGTGACCGACTAGTCATAAAAGAGACCCAGTACTTC. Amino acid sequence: CASSDRLVIKETQYF.

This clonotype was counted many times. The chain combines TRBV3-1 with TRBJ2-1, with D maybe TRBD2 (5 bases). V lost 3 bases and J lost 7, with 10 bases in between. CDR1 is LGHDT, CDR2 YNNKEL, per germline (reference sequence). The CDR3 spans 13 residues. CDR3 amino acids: CASSQALANEQFF. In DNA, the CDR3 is TGTGCCAGCAGCCAGGCTCTAGCAAATGAGCAGTTCTTC.